The clone carrying this T cell receptor (beta chain) was observed a handful of times. These data are taken from a study of cytotoxic CD8 clonotypes in ibrutinib-treated CLL. The intended depth for sequencing was 1 in 200,000 to 1 in 1 million T cells. Sequencing was performed with immunoSEQ multiplex PCR; in TCRdb, only in-frame clones are kept and a portion is missing. The sample includes fewer than 400,000 clones, 67% of them seen just once. PBMCs were cryopreserved, and 1.5 to 2 micrograms of genomic DNA from them went into TCR beta libraries. Trimming removed 3 bases from V and 2 bases from J, with 8 bases in between. CDR1 and CDR2 from the germline V gene are KGHSH and LQKENI. CDR3 length equals 13 residues.

This clonotype originated in a human donor with chronic lymphocytic leukemia. V is TRBV18 and J is TRBJ2-7, with D unclear. The sample was PBMCs, taken after 36 months of ibrutinib treatment. For the CDR3, the DNA is TGTGCCAGCTCACCCCTGGGGACCTACGAGCAGTACTTC. It encodes CASSPLGTYEQYF.